One and the same sample provided the 19 T cell receptor beta chains below, sequenced in a study of cytomegalovirus exposure and HLA in healthy donors. Method: immunoSEQ multiplex PCR; TCRdb's copy keeps in-frame clones and lacks some. The sample has fewer than 200,000 clones; roughly 86% are singletons. The sample consisted of PBMCs. The receptors were sampled from a man younger than 40 in good health and CMV-seropositive.

V and J are TRBV7-6 and TRBJ1-1, with D perhaps TRBD1 (6 bases). V shed 6 bases and J shed 1 base, with 15 bases lying between them. The CDR3 has 15 amino acids. From germline, CDR1 is SGHVS and CDR2 FNYEAQ. CDR3 sequence: CASRQRDTPNTEAFF. Here the CDR3 DNA reads TGTGCCAGCAGACAACGGGACACCCCGAACACTGAAGCTTTCTTT.

The chain is built from TRBV27 and TRBJ1-5; 10 positions agree with TRBD1. The CDR3 is 14 residues long. In germline, CDR1 is MNHEY, CDR2 SMNVEV (reference sequence). Germline trimming cut 2 bases from V and 6 bases from J; bases unmatched to any gene: 1. The CDR3 here is CASSLGTGAQPQHF. CDR3 sequence (DNA): TGTGCCAGCAGTTTAGGGACAGGGGCTCAGCCCCAGCATTTT.

This clone was seen once. This sequence joins TRBV21-1 and TRBJ1-1. TRBV21-1 is shown as a pseudogene. CDR3 length: 11 amino acids. CDR3 sequence: CASSNWTEAFF. The CDR3, as DNA: TGTGCCAGCAGCAATTGGACTGAAGCTTTCTTT.

The V gene is TRBV30, the J gene TRBJ1-1, with a tentative D call TRBD1 (6 bases). Germline lookup yields CDR1 GTSNPN and CDR2 SVGIG (reference sequence). V gave up 3 bases and J gave up 4 bases, with 15 bases separating them. The CDR3 sequence is 14 residues long. The CDR3 here is CAWRRGARTTEAFF. CDR3 in DNA: TGTGCCTGGAGGAGGGGGGCCCGAACCACTGAAGCTTTCTTT.

The chain links TRBV7-9 to TRBJ2-1; TRBD1 agrees at 10 bases. The CDR3 runs to 14 residues. Germline-derived CDR1 and CDR2 are SEHNR and FQNEAQ (reference sequence). V shed 6 bases, J shed 3 bases, and the junction held 2 bases outside the gene matches. CDR3 DNA: TGTGCCAGCAGGGGACAGGGGCTCTACAATGAGCAGTTCTTC. Encoded protein: CASRGQGLYNEQFF.

V is TRBV6-5 and J is TRBJ2-1; perhaps TRBD1 as D (6 bases). The CDR3 covers 14 residues. Germline CDR1 and CDR2: MNHEY and SVGAGI. V was shortened by 9 bases and J by 0 bases, with 12 bases between the two germline ends. The CDR3 region is CASKGGRSYNEQFF. For the CDR3, the DNA is TGTGCCAGTAAAGGGGGACGCTCCTACAATGAGCAGTTCTTC.

The chain uses TRBV4-1 and TRBJ1-1; D is unresolved. This CDR3 is 15 amino acids long. V lost 0 bases, J lost 0 bases, and 8 bases lay in between. Germline assignment: CDR1 MGHRA and CDR2 YSYEKL. The CDR3 sequence: CASSQEGRMNTEAFF. CDR3 nucleotides: TGCGCCAGCAGCCAAGAAGGCAGAATGAACACTGAAGCTTTCTTT.

The chain combines TRBV2 with TRBJ1-4; D gene ambiguous. The V gene lost 2 bases and the J gene lost 7 bases, with 11 bases spanning the gap. The CDR3 consists of 14 residues. Looked up from germline, CDR1 is SNHLY and CDR2 is FYNNEI. For the CDR3, the DNA is TGTGCCAGCAGTGAACTCGGGGAGCGTGAAAAACTGTTTTTT. Its translation is CASSELGEREKLFF. Supplemented by reference TRBV2 and TRBJ1-4, the full variable domain reads EPEVTQTPSHQVTQMGQEVILRCVPISNHLYFYWYRQILGQKVEFLVSFYNNEISEKSEIFDDQFSVERPDGSNFTLKIRSTKLEDSAMYFCASSELGEREKLFFGSGTQLSVL.

The J gene is TRBJ1-1, the V gene TRBV4-2, with D possibly matching TRBD1 (5 bases). The length of the CDR3 is 16 residues. Per the germline V gene, CDR1 is LGHNA and CDR2 is YNFKEQ. V was pared by 1 base and J by 6 bases, with 18 bases between. The CDR3 nucleotides read TGTGCCAGCAGCCAAGGGGCAGGGAGGGGTGGCGCTGAAGCTTTCTTT. Its protein product is CASSQGAGRGGAEAFF.

The chain combines TRBV18 with TRBJ2-7; 8 nucleotides agree with TRBD1. Germline CDR1 reads KGHSH; CDR2 reads LQKENI. This CDR3 spans 13 amino acids. V dropped 6 bases and J dropped 6; count of bases not matched to a gene: 7. The CDR3 spells CASSPRGPGEQYF. CDR3 DNA: TGTGCCAGCTCCCCCAGGGGGCCAGGCGAGCAGTACTTC.

J is TRBJ2-7 and V is TRBV2, with D tentatively TRBD1 (6 bases). CDR1 is SNHLY, CDR2 FYNNEI, per germline. This CDR3 is 12 amino acids long. V lost 2 bases, J lost 4 bases, and 6 bases lay in between. This CDR3 is CASSERGYEQYF. The CDR3 coding sequence is TGTGCCAGCAGTGAAAGGGGGTACGAGCAGTACTTC.

The chain links TRBV2 to TRBJ2-2, with D maybe TRBD2 (6 bases). V shed 6 bases and J shed 4 bases, with 15 bases lying between them. Germline V lookup: CDR1 SNHLY, CDR2 FYNNEI. The CDR3 covers 15 residues. CDR3 sequence reads: CASRFLSGGTGELFF. As DNA, the CDR3 is TGTGCCAGCAGGTTCTTGTCCGGGGGCACCGGGGAGCTGTTTTTT.

This chain connects TRBV4-1 to TRBJ2-1; TRBD1 matches 10 bases. V lost 5 bases to trimming and J lost 7 bases; unmatched junction nucleotides: 11. Germline V gene data show CDR1 as MGHRA and CDR2 as YSYEKL. The CDR3 is 16 residues long. The CDR3, as DNA: TGCGCCAGCAGCATACCGACAGGGGGCGATTTTAATGAGCAGTTCTTC. It yields the protein CASSIPTGGDFNEQFF.

The CDR3 loop reads CASSPPAGGREQFF. The CDR3 DNA reads TGTGCCAGCAGTCCCCCAGCGGGAGGACGGGAGCAGTTCTTC. The gene calls are TRBV27 and TRBJ2-1; 9 bases agree with TRBD2. Germline V CDR1 and CDR2: MNHEY, SMNVEV (reference sequence). The CDR3 sequence is 14 residues long. J lost 10 bases, V lost 5 bases, and 9 bases had no gene match.

This rearrangement joins TRBV18 to TRBJ2-1, with no clear D. V was cut by 1 base and J by 0 bases, with 7 bases left in between. Germline-derived CDR1 and CDR2 are KGHSH and LQKENI. The CDR3 sequence is 15 residues long. The CDR3 nucleotides are TGTGCCAGCTCACCACGAAGGGTCTCCTACAATGAGCAGTTCTTC. It codes for CASSPRRVSYNEQFF. The variable domain in full, with the rest retrieved from reference TRBV18 and TRBJ2-1, is NAGVMQNPRHLVRRRGQEARLRCSPMKGHSHVYWYRQLPEEGLKFMVYLQKENIIDESGMPKERFSAEFPKEGPSILRIQQVVRGDSAAYFCASSPRRVSYNEQFFGPGTRLTVL.

This sequence joins TRBV15 and TRBJ1-6; D unresolved. The CDR3 runs to 19 residues. V lost 3 bases and J 10 bases, leaving 28 bases between the germline ends. CDR1 and CDR2 from the germline V gene are LNHNV and YYDKDF (reference sequence). Here the CDR3 reads CATSSDSLDGPRGWSPLHF. The CDR3 DNA reads TGTGCCACCAGCAGTGATTCCCTCGACGGGCCCCGAGGTTGGTCACCCCTCCACTTT.

V gene TRBV5-1 combines with J gene TRBJ2-7; no clear D. Trimming took off 0 bases at V and 0 bases at J, with 7 bases between the two ends. The CDR3 runs to 14 residues. Germline lookup yields CDR1 SGHRS and CDR2 YFSETQ. This CDR3 reads CASSLGRDSYEQYF. As DNA, the CDR3 is TGCGCCAGCAGCTTGGGTAGGGACTCCTACGAGCAGTACTTC.

The chain is built from TRBV10-3 and TRBJ1-5, with D possibly TRBD1 on 6 matching bases. Germline CDR1 reads ENHRY; CDR2 reads SYGVKD. The CDR3 runs 13 residues. Between the trimmed V and J ends, which lost 0 bases and 11 bases, there was a span of 11 bases. For the CDR3, the DNA is TGTGCCATCAGTGAGTCGGGGACAATGGCCCAGCATTTT. Protein: CAISESGTMAQHF.

The chain combines TRBV5-1 with TRBJ2-7, with D possibly being TRBD2 (6 bases). V was trimmed by 5 bases and J by 4 bases, leaving 16 bases between them. The CDR3 is 14 amino acids. The germline V gene has CDR1 SGHRS and CDR2 YFSETQ. The CDR3 region is CASSRGGSKYEQYF. The CDR3 DNA reads as TGCGCCAGCAGTCGTGGGGGGAGTAAGTACGAGCAGTACTTC.